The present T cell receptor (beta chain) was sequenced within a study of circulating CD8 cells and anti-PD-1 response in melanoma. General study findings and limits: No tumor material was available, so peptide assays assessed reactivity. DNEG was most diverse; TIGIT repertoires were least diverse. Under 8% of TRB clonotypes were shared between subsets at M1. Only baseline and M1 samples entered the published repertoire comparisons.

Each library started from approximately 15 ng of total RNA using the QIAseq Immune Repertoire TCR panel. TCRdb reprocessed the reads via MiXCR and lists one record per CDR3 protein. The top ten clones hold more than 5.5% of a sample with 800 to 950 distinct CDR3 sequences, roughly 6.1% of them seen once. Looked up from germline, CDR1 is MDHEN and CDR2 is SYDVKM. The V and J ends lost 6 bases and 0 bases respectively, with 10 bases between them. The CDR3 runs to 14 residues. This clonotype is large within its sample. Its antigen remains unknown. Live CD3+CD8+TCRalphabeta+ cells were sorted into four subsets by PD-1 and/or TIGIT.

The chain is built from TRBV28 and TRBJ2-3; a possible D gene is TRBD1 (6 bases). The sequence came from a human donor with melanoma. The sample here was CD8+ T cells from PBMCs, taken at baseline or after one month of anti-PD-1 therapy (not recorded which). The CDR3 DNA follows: TGTGCCAGCAGCGGACAGTTAAGCACAGATACGCAGTATTTT. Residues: CASSGQLSTDTQYF.